This TCR beta chain was observed in a study of regulatory T cells in long-lasting Graves disease. Study context: Prior antithyroid drug treatment in newly diagnosed Graves' patients lasted under 3 months.

Assembly of TCR beta libraries relied on iRepertoire HTBI primers together with Arm-PCR of CDR3 regions. TCRdb processed the multiplex PCR reads anew with MiXCR; each CDR3 protein has one entry. The sample lists 400,000 to 500,000 distinct CDR3 sequences; about a sixth were seen once. Time point described: newly diagnosed GD, antithyroid drugs for less than 3 months. From RNA extracted from PBMCs, the TCR library was made. There are many counts of this clonotype. Trimming stripped 3 bases from V and 5 bases from J, with 16 bases between. Per germline, CDR1 SEHNR and CDR2 FQNEAQ (reference sequence). The CDR3 covers 15 residues. This same sample was also taken into another study, of T cells in Graves' hyperthyroidism and ophthalmopathy. As that study records: The primer set for the first-round RT-PCR of the TCR CDR3 was HTBI.

The input for sequencing was peripheral blood mononuclear cells (PBMCs), taken at new diagnosis, from a patient treated with antithyroid drugs. The chain couples TRBV7-9 to TRBJ2-5, with D perhaps TRBD1 (5 bases). The origin of this receptor is a woman under 40 with Graves disease. The chain's CDR3 is CASSLGRGVGETQYF. The CDR3 bases are TGTGCCAGCAGCTTGGGGCGCGGCGTCGGGGAGACCCAGTACTTC.